Presented here are 31 T cell receptor beta chains from one specimen sequenced in a study of regulatory T cells in long-lasting Graves disease. Regarding time point: newly diagnosed GD, antithyroid drugs for less than 3 months. PBMCs were the source of the RNA used for TCR sequencing. Investigators prepared the TCR beta libraries by applying iRepertoire HTBI primers and Arm-PCR of CDR3 regions. TCRdb reprocessed the multiplex PCR reads via MiXCR and lists one record per CDR3 protein. The sample lists 550,000 or so distinct CDR3 sequences; around 12% were seen once. This sample also appeared in a second study, on T cells in Graves' hyperthyroidism and ophthalmopathy.

The starting material was peripheral blood mononuclear cells (PBMCs), obtained at new diagnosis, from a patient treated with antithyroid drugs. The receptors stem from a woman aged 25 to 39 with Graves disease.

This clonotype was recorded at least ten times. V and J are TRBV20-1 and TRBJ1-5; no reliable D call. This CDR3 comprises 10 residues. The germline V gene has CDR1 DFQATT and CDR2 SNEGSKA (reference sequence). Trimming left V 7 bases short and J 5 bases short, with 6 bases between. The CDR3: CSVQDQPQHF. In DNA form, the CDR3 reads TGCAGTGTTCAGGATCAGCCCCAGCATTTT.

As concerns this clonotype: A much larger clone differs by one base, so this may be a read error. This sequence joins TRBV3-1 and TRBJ1-1; D is unresolved. Trimming removed 2 bases at V and 11 bases at J, with 12 bases between. The CDR3 spans 12 residues. The germline gives CDR1 LGHDT, CDR2 YNNKEL (reference sequence). The DNA for the CDR3 is TGTGCCAGCAGCCAATTGGCCGGACGGGCTTTCTTT. This codes for CASSQLAGRAFF.

Note on this clonotype: It is likely a read error: a sequence one base away is far more abundant. This chain joins TRBV11-2 and TRBJ1-1; D uncertain. The length of the CDR3 is 13 residues. The germline gives CDR1 SGHAT, CDR2 FQNNGV. Between the trimmed V and J ends, which lost 8 bases and 1 base, there was a span of 11 bases. This chain's CDR3 is CASGSGANTEAFF. The CDR3 DNA is TGTGCCAGCGGCTCGGGCGCGAACACTGAAGCTTTCTTT. Based on the CDR3 plus reference TRBV11-2 and TRBJ1-1, the full variable domain is EAGVAQSPRYKIIEKRQSVAFWCNPISGHATLYWYQQILGQGPKLLIQFQNNGVVDDSQLPKDRFSAERLKGVDSTLKIQPAKLEDSAVYLCASGSGANTEAFFGQGTRLTVV.

This clonotype was detected only a few times. The chain is built from TRBV13 and TRBJ2-1, with 10 bases that match TRBD1. V was pared by 1 base and J by 3 bases, with 3 bases of the junction left unmatched. The germline gives CDR1 PRHDT, CDR2 FYEKMQ (reference sequence). There are 16 residues in the CDR3. The CDR3 loop is CASSLAGTGDYNEQFF. CDR3 sequence (DNA): TGTGCCAGCAGCTTAGCGGGGACAGGGGACTACAATGAGCAGTTCTTC.

At least ten counts were recorded for this clonotype. The chain couples TRBV24-1 to TRBJ2-2, with 15 bases matching TRBD2. V dropped 6 bases and J dropped 5; count of bases not matched to a gene: 15. Germline lookup yields CDR1 KGHDR and CDR2 SFDVKD. The CDR3 length is 20 residues. CDR3 residues: CATSPSAGTSGRRGTGELFF. Written as DNA, the CDR3 is TGTGCCACCAGTCCAAGCGCCGGGACTAGCGGGAGGAGGGGGACCGGGGAGCTGTTTTTT.

This clonotype was counted at least ten times. This sequence joins TRBV5-1 and TRBJ1-1; 7 bases agree with TRBD1. The germline gives CDR1 SGHRS, CDR2 YFSETQ. This CDR3 comprises 16 residues. V lost 0 bases and J lost 1; bases outside the gene matches: 6. The CDR3 loop is CASSLVPGTANTEAFF. The CDR3 nucleotides are TGCGCCAGCAGCTTGGTCCCCGGGACAGCGAACACTGAAGCTTTCTTT.

In this sample, this clonotype turned up many times. In DNA, the CDR3 is TGTGCCAGTAGTCATTCGAGGGGGCTAAATGAAAAACTGTTTTTT. Translation: CASSHSRGLNEKLFF. The V gene is TRBV19, the J gene TRBJ1-4; 7 bases line up with TRBD1. The CDR3 extends over 15 amino acids. Germline V lookup: CDR1 LNHDA, CDR2 SQIVND (reference sequence). With 5 bases clipped from V and 5 bases from J, the junction kept 8 bases outside the gene matches.

This clonotype was picked up a small number of times. The chain couples TRBV24-1 to TRBJ2-1; TRBD1 agrees at 11 bases. V trimming: 4 bases; J trimming: 7 bases; junction bases outside the gene matches: 8. The CDR3 covers 16 residues. The germline CDR1 and CDR2 sequences are KGHDR and SFDVKD. Written as DNA, the CDR3 is TGTGCCACCAGTGAAGGACAGGGGGCGAGGGGAAATGAGCAGTTCTTC. Translating it yields CATSEGQGARGNEQFF.

The chain links TRBV4-1 to TRBJ2-7, with D possibly being TRBD1 (5 bases). Looked up from germline, CDR1 is MGHRA and CDR2 is YSYEKL. V shed 4 bases and J shed 1 base, with 17 bases lying between them. The CDR3 is 16 amino acids. The CDR3 reads CASSRTMGPLSYEQYF. As DNA, the CDR3 is TGCGCCAGCAGCCGGACCATGGGGCCTCTGTCCTACGAGCAGTACTTC.

This chain joins TRBV19 and TRBJ2-1; D remains unclear. V was cut by 6 bases and J by 0 bases, with 6 bases left in between. Germline values: CDR1 LNHDA, CDR2 SQIVND (reference sequence). This CDR3 contains 13 residues. The CDR3 sequence: CASRENSYNEQFF. In DNA form, the CDR3 reads TGTGCCAGTAGAGAGAACTCCTACAATGAGCAGTTCTTC.

This chain uses TRBV3-1 with TRBJ2-1; 9 bases match TRBD2. This CDR3 is built from 21 residues. Trimming took 2 bases from V and 2 from J; bases not matched to a gene: 19. Germline-derived CDR1 and CDR2 are LGHDT and YNNKEL (reference sequence). The CDR3 nucleotides are TGTGCCAGCAGCCAATTAGGTTCTACTAGCGGGTCGCCCGGGACCTACAATGAGCAGTTCTTC. As protein: CASSQLGSTSGSPGTYNEQFF.

In this sample, this clonotype turned up many times. This rearrangement joins TRBV13 to TRBJ1-4, with 7 bases lining up with TRBD1. The germline gives CDR1 PRHDT, CDR2 FYEKMQ (reference sequence). The CDR3 contains 15 residues. V lost 4 bases to trimming and J lost 11 bases; unmatched junction nucleotides: 13. CDR3 protein: CASSSYRTGETKLFF. The CDR3 DNA is TGTGCCAGCAGCTCCTACAGGACAGGAGAGACTAAACTGTTTTTT.

This clonotype has ten or more counts. The J gene is TRBJ2-3, the V gene TRBV7-9; 10 positions match TRBD2. The CDR3 has 17 amino acids. V shed 5 bases, J shed 0 bases, and the junction held 8 bases outside the gene matches. The V gene's germline CDR1 is SEHNR and CDR2 FQNEAQ (reference sequence). The CDR3 coding sequence is TGTGCCAGCAGCCAAACGACTAGCGGGCCTAGCACAGATACGCAGTATTTT. Translating gives CASSQTTSGPSTDTQYF.

This clonotype was seen repeatedly, ten times or more. The chain couples TRBV18 to TRBJ2-4; D gene unclear. V lost 3 bases and J lost 1, with 4 bases in between. Per germline, CDR1 KGHSH and CDR2 LQKENI. This CDR3 region has 13 residues. The CDR3 coding sequence is TGTGCCAGCTCACCGGGGGCCAAAAACATTCAGTACTTC. Translating it yields CASSPGAKNIQYF.

The rearrangement links TRBV7-9 to TRBJ2-1, with TRBD1 matching over 8 bases. With V trimmed by 6 bases and J by 7 bases, 8 bases remained unmatched. The germline V gene has CDR1 SEHNR and CDR2 FQNEAQ (reference sequence). This CDR3 region has 14 residues. The CDR3 nucleotides read TGTGCCAGCAGGTTGGACAGGGATCCAAATGAGCAGTTCTTC. Translation: CASRLDRDPNEQFF.

This clonotype has only a few counts. The J gene is TRBJ2-3, the V gene TRBV20-1; 12 nucleotides agree with TRBD1. Germline V CDR1 and CDR2: DFQATT, SNEGSKA (reference sequence). V shed 7 bases and J 5 bases; nucleotides not matched to a gene: 16. This CDR3 is 17 amino acids long. Written as DNA, the CDR3 is TGCAGTGTTGGGGCGAAGGCCGGGACAGGGGGCCGAGATACGCAGTATTTT. The encoded protein is CSVGAKAGTGGRDTQYF.

This clonotype appeared many times. The chain has TRBV12-3 or TRBV12-4 and TRBJ1-1; D remains unclear. The CDR3 spans 16 residues. Trimming took off 6 bases at V and 0 bases at J, with 17 bases between the two ends. The chain's CDR3 is CASRHKGADLNTEAFF. The CDR3 DNA is TGTGCCAGCAGACATAAAGGAGCAGATCTGAACACTGAAGCTTTCTTT.

In this sample, this clonotype turned up many times. One end of the junction fails to match germline, which may point to a read error. The chain has TRBV20-1 and TRBJ2-7; 7 nucleotides align to TRBD2. CDR1 is DFQATT and CDR2 is SNEGSKA in the germline V gene (reference sequence). The CDR3 length is 12 residues. The CDR3 loop is CSARGEGHEQYF. DNA of the CDR3: TGCAGTGCCAGAGGGGAGGGCCACGAGCAGTACTTC.

This clonotype has ten or more counts. The chain combines TRBV12-3 or TRBV12-4 with TRBJ1-5; a possible D gene is TRBD1 (6 bases). Between the trimmed V and J ends, which lost 5 bases and 2 bases, there was a span of 16 bases. The CDR3 has 16 residues. The CDR3: CASSLRTGIGNQPQHF. The CDR3 bases are TGTGCCAGCAGTCTCCGTACAGGGATCGGCAATCAGCCCCAGCATTTT.

This clonotype showed up just a few times. V usage is TRBV7-2 and J usage is TRBJ2-2, with D possibly TRBD2 on 5 matching bases. Germline V gene sequence: CDR1 SGHTA, CDR2 FQGNSA. Trimming left V 1 base short and J 4 bases short, with 13 bases between. This CDR3 is built from 16 residues. CDR3 sequence (DNA): TGTGCCAGCAGCTTAGTGGGATTAGCGACCACCGGGGAGCTGTTTTTT. Protein sequence: CASSLVGLATTGELFF.

This clonotype has a count of ten or more. The chain links TRBV20-1 to TRBJ2-3, with D perhaps TRBD1 (7 bases). The CDR3 is 16 residues long. The germline gives CDR1 DFQATT, CDR2 SNEGSKA (reference sequence). V dropped 0 bases and J dropped 3 bases, with 16 bases sitting between them. CDR3 sequence: CSARDPRRGRTDTQYF. The DNA of the CDR3 is TGCAGTGCTAGAGATCCCCGCAGGGGGAGGACAGATACGCAGTATTTT.

This clonotype came up many times. The chain combines TRBV27 with TRBJ2-6, with 9 positions matching TRBD1. This CDR3 is built from 18 residues. In germline, CDR1 is MNHEY, CDR2 SMNVEV (reference sequence). Trimming cost V 1 base and J 4 bases; bases outside gene matches: 8. CDR3 loop: CASSLWGTGPGGANVLTF. CDR3 nucleotides: TGTGCCAGCAGTTTATGGGGGACAGGGCCGGGGGGGGCCAACGTCCTGACTTTC.

In its sample, this clonotype was seen many times. The gene calls are TRBV2 and TRBJ2-1, with TRBD2 as a possible D gene (6 bases). The length of the CDR3 is 14 residues. V lost 10 bases, J lost 8 bases, and 21 bases lay in between. Per germline, CDR1 SNHLY and CDR2 FYNNEI. CDR3 sequence reads: CAIRPTSSVDEQFF. CDR3 sequence (DNA): TGTGCCATCCGACCGACTAGTTCCGTTGATGAGCAGTTCTTC.

This clonotype was observed at least ten times. The chain recombines TRBV28 with TRBJ2-1, with D uncertain. V lost 8 bases and J lost 4, with 15 bases in between. CDR1 is MDHEN and CDR2 is SYDVKM in the germline V gene. CDR3 length: 14 residues. This CDR3 reads CASGNGEGYNEQFF. In DNA form, the CDR3 reads TGTGCCAGCGGCAATGGGGAAGGTTACAATGAGCAGTTCTTC.

This clonotype was counted at least ten times. The CDR3 DNA reads as TGTGCCAGCAGTTACTACCGGGGCTCCACAAGGGACACTGAAGCTTTCTTT. Encoded protein: CASSYYRGSTRDTEAFF. This chain uses TRBV6-5 with TRBJ1-1; possible D gene TRBD1, 5 bases. Germline values: CDR1 MNHEY, CDR2 SVGAGI. This CDR3 spans 17 amino acids. V was trimmed by 1 base and J by 3 bases, leaving 18 bases between them.

Many counts were recorded for this clonotype. The V and J genes are TRBV7-2 and TRBJ2-1; 11 bases agree with TRBD1. V trimming: 1 base; J trimming: 6 bases; junction bases outside the gene matches: 2. The germline V gene has CDR1 SGHTA and CDR2 FQGNSA. The CDR3 is 15 residues long. The CDR3 DNA is TGTGCCAGCAGCTTAGGGGGGACAGGGGGCAATGAGCAGTTCTTC. Translated: CASSLGGTGGNEQFF.

This clonotype was picked up a small number of times. This sequence joins TRBV13 and TRBJ2-1; a possible D gene is TRBD2 (6 bases). Germline V CDR1 and CDR2: PRHDT, FYEKMQ (reference sequence). Trimming cost V 4 bases and J 4 bases, with 11 bases left between them. This CDR3 has 14 amino acids. Here the CDR3 DNA reads TGTGCCAGCAGCTCTATCGGGAGTTACAATGAGCAGTTCTTC. It encodes CASSSIGSYNEQFF.

In DNA, the CDR3 is TGTGCCACCAGCAACGCCTGGGGTCCCCTCGGGGAGCTGTTTTTT. Its translation: CATSNAWGPLGELFF. The chain recombines TRBV15 with TRBJ2-2; D remains ambiguous. This CDR3 spans 15 amino acids. Trimming stripped 4 bases from V and 7 bases from J, with 16 bases between. Germline CDR1 and CDR2: LNHNV and YYDKDF (reference sequence).

Details on this clonotype: A much more abundant neighbour one base away suggests this may be a read error. The chain employs TRBV11-3 and TRBJ2-3; tentative D call: TRBD1 (5 bases). V shed 7 bases and J shed 2 bases, with 10 bases lying between them. The CDR3 runs to 13 residues. The V gene's germline CDR1 is SGHNT and CDR2 YENEEA. CDR3 amino acids: CASNSRDTDTQYF. The CDR3 DNA follows: TGTGCCAGCAACTCCAGGGACACAGATACGCAGTATTTT. The full variable domain, with the rest looked up from reference TRBV11-3 and TRBJ2-3, is EAGVVQSPRYKIIEKKQPVAFWCNPISGHNTLYWYLQNLGQGPELLIRYENEEAVDDSQLPKDRFSAERLKGVDSTLKIQPAELGDSAVYLCASNSRDTDTQYFGPGTRLTVL.

This clonotype was picked up many times. The V and J genes are TRBV2 and TRBJ1-2; D uncertain. CDR1 and CDR2 (germline): SNHLY, FYNNEI. V was trimmed by 4 bases and J by 4 bases, leaving 13 bases between them. The CDR3 covers 14 residues. CDR3 sequence: CASSASSSSYGYTF. The CDR3 DNA is TGTGCCAGCAGTGCAAGCAGCTCCTCCTATGGCTACACCTTC.

This clonotype was recorded at least ten times. The chain employs TRBV6-1 and TRBJ2-4, with a possible D match to TRBD2 (6 bases). The CDR3 covers 15 residues. Germline CDR1 is MNHNS and CDR2 is SASEGT. The V gene lost 6 bases and the J gene lost 1 base, with 13 bases spanning the gap. The CDR3 nucleotides are TGTGCCAGCAGGCAGGTGGAGGGGGCCAAAAACATTCAGTACTTC. Translating it yields CASRQVEGAKNIQYF.